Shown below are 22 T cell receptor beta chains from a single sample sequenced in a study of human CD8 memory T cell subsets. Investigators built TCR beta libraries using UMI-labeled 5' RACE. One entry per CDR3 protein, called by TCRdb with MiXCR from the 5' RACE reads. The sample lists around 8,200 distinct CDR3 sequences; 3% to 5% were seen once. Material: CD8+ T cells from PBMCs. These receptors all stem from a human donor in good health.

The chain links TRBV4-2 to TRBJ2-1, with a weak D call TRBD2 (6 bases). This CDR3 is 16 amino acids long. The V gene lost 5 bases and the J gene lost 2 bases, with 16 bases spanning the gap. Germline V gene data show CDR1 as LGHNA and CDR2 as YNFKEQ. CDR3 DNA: TGTGCCAGCAGCAAGGAGGGTACCGGGACCTACAATGAGCAGTTCTTC. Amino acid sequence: CASSKEGTGTYNEQFF.

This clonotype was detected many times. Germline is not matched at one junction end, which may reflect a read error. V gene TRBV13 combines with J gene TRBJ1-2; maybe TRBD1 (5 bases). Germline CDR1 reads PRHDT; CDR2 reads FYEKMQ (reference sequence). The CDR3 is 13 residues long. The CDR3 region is CASSLGDNYGYTF. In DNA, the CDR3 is TGTGCCAGCAGCCTAGGGGATAACTATGGCTACACCTTC.

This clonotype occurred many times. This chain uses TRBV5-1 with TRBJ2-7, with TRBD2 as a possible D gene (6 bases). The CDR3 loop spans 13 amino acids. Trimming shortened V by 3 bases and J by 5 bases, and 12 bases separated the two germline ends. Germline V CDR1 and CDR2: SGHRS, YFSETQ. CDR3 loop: CASSSTSLHEQYF. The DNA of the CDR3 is TGCGCCAGCAGCTCGACTAGTCTACACGAGCAGTACTTC.

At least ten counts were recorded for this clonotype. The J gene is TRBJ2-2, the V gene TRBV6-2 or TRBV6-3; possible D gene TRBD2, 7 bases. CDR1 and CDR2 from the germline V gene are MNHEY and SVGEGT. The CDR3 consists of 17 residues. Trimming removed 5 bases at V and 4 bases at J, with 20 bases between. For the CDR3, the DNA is TGTGCCAGCAGTCTTCACCGGGGGGCGCGGGTCACCGGGGAGCTGTTTTTT. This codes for CASSLHRGARVTGELFF.

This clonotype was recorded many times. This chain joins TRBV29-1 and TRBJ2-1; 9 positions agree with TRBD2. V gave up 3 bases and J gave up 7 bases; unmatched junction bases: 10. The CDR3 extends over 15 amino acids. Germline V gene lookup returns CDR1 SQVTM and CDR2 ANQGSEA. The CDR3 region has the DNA TGCAGCGTTGACGGGGATAGCGGGAGCTGGAATGAGCAGTTCTTC. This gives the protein CSVDGDSGSWNEQFF.

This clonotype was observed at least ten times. CDR3 in amino acids: CASRLENTEAFF. The CDR3 nucleotides are TGTGCCAGCAGACTCGAGAACACTGAAGCTTTCTTT. The V gene is TRBV7-9, the J gene TRBJ1-1; D not certain. This CDR3 spans 12 amino acids. Trimming took 6 bases from V and 1 from J, leaving 6 bases between them. Germline V gene lookup returns CDR1 SEHNR and CDR2 FQNEAQ (reference sequence).

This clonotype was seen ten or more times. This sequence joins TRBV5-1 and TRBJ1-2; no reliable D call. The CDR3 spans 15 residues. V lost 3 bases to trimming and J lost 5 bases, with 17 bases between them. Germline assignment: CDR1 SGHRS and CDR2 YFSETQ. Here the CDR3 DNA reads TGCGCCAGCAGCTCAGCAAGCGGCTTTGGGTATGGCTACACCTTC. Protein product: CASSSASGFGYGYTF.

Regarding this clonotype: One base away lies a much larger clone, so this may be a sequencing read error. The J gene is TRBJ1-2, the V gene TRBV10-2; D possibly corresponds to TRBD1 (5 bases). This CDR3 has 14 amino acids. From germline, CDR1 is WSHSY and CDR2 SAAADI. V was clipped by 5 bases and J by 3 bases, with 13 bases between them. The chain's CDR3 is CASSMTATDYGYTF. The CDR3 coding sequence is TGCGCCAGCAGTATGACAGCTACGGACTATGGCTACACCTTC.

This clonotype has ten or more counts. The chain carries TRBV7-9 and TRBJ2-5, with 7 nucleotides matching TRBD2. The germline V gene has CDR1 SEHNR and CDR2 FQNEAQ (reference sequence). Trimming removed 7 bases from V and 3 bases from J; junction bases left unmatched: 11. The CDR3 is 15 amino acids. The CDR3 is CASIDGGGKKETQYF. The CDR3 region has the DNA TGTGCCAGCATTGACGGCGGGGGAAAAAAAGAGACCCAGTACTTC.

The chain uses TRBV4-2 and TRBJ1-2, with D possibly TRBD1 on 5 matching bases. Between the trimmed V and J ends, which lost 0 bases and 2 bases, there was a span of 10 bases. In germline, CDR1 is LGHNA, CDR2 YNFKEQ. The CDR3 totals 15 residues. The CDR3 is CASSQEGRPNYGYTF. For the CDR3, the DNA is TGTGCCAGCAGCCAAGAGGGGCGGCCGAACTATGGCTACACCTTC.

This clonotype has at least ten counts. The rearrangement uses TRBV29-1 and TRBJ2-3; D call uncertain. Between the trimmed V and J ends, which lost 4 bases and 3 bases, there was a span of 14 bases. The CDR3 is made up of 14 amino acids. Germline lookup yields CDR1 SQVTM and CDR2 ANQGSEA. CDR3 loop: CSVGGIKETDTQYF. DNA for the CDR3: TGCAGCGTTGGAGGCATTAAGGAGACAGATACGCAGTATTTT.

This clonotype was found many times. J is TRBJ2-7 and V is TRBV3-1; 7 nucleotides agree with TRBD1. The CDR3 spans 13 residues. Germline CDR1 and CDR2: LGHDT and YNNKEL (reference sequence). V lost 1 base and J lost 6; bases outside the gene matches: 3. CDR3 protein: CASSQVRGREQYF. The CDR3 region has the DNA TGTGCCAGCAGCCAAGTTAGGGGGCGCGAGCAGTACTTC.

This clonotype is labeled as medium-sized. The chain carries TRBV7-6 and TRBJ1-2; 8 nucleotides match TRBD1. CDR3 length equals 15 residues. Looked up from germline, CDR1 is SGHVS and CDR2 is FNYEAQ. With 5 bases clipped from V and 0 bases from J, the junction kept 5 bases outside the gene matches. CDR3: CASSATGDSNYGYTF. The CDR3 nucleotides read TGTGCCAGCAGCGCGACAGGGGATTCTAACTATGGCTACACCTTC. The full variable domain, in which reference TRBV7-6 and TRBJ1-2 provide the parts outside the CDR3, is GAGVSQSPRYKVTKRGQDVALRCDPISGHVSLYWYRQALGQGPEFLTYFNYEAQQDKSGLPNDRFSAERPEGSISTLTIQRTEQRDSAMYRCASSATGDSNYGYTFGSGTRLTVV.

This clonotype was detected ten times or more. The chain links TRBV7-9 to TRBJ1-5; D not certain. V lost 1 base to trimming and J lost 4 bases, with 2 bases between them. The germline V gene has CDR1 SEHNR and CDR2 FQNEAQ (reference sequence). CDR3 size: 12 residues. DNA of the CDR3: TGTGCCAGCAGCTTAGAGAATCAGCCCCAGCATTTT. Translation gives CASSLENQPQHF.

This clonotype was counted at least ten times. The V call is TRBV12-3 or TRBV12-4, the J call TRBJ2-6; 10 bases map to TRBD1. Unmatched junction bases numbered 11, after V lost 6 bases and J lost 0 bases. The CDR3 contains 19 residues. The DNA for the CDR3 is TGTGCCAGCAGGAGGGACAGGGGTTCGGGCCCCTCTGGGGCCAACGTCCTGACTTTC. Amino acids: CASRRDRGSGPSGANVLTF.

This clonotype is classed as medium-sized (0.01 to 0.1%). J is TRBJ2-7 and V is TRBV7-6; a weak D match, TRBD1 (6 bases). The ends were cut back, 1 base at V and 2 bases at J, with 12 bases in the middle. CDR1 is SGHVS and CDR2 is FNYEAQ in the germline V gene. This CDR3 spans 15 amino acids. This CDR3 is CASSLGAGQTYEQYF. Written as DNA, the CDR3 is TGTGCCAGCAGCTTAGGTGCTGGACAGACCTACGAGCAGTACTTC.

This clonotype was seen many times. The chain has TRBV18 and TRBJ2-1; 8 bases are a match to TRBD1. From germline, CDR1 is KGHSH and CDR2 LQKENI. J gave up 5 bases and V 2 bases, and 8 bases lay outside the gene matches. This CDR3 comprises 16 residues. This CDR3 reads CASSPTETGVHNEQFF. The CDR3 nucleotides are TGTGCCAGCTCACCAACAGAGACAGGGGTACACAATGAGCAGTTCTTC.

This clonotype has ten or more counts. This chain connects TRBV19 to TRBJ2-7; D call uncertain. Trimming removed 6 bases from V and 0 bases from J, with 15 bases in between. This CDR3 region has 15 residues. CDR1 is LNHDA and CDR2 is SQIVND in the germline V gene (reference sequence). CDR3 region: CASRTQGSPSYEQYF. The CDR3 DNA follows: TGTGCCAGTAGGACCCAAGGGTCACCCTCCTACGAGCAGTACTTC.

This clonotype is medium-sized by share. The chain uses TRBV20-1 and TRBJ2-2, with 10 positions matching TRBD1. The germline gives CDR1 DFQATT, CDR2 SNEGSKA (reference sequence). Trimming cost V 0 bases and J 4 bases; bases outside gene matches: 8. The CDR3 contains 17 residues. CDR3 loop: CSARDAGQGEATGELFF. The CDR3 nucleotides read TGCAGTGCTAGAGACGCTGGACAGGGGGAGGCCACCGGGGAGCTGTTTTTT.

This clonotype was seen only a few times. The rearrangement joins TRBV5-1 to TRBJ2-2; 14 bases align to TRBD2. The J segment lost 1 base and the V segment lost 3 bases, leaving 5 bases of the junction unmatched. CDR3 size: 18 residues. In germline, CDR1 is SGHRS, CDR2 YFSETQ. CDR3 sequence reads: CASSWKTSGRENTGELFF. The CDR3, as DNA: TGCGCCAGCAGCTGGAAGACTAGCGGGAGGGAGAACACCGGGGAGCTGTTTTTT.

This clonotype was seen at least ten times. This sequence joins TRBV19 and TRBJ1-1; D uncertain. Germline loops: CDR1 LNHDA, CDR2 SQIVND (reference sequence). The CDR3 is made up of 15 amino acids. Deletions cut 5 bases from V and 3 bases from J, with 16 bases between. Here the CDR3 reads CASSADPVWDTEAFF. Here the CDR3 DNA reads TGTGCCAGTAGTGCAGACCCGGTGTGGGACACTGAAGCTTTCTTT.

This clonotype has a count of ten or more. As DNA, the CDR3 is TGTGCCAGCAGTGAAGAACTAGCGGCGACCTACGAGCAGTACTTC. Its protein is CASSEELAATYEQYF. The chain uses TRBV2 and TRBJ2-7, with TRBD2 identical over 8 bases. The CDR3 sequence is 15 residues long. Germline V gene lookup returns CDR1 SNHLY and CDR2 FYNNEI. The trim removed 1 base at V and 2 bases at J, leaving 4 bases unmatched.